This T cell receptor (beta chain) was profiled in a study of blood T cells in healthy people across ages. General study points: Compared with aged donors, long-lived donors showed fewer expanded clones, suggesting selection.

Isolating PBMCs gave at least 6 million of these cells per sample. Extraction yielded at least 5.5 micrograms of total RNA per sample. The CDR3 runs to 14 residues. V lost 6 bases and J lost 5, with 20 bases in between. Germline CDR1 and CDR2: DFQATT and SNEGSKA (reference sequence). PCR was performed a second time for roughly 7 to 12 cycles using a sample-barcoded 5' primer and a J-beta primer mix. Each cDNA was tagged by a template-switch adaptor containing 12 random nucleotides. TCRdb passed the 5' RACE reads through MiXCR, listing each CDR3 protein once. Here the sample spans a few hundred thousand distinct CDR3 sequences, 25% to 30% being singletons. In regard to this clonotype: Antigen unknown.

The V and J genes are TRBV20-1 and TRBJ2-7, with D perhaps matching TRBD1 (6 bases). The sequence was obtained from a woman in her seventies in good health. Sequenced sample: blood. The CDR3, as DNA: TGCAGTGCCCGGAAGGTACAGGGTGGGAACGAGCAGTACTTC. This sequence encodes CSARKVQGGNEQYF.